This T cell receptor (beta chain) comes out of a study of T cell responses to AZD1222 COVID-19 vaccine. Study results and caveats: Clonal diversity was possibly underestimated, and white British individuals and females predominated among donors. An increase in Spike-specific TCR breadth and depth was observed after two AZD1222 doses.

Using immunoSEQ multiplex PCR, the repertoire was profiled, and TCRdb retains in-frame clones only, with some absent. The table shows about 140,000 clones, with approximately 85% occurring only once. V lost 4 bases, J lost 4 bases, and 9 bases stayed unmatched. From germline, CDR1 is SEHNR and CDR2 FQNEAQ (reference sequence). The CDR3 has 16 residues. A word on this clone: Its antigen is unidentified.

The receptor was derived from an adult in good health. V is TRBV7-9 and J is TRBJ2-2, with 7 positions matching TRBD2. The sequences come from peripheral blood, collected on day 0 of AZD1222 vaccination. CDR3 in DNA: TGTGCCAGCAGCTCGTGGGAGGGAGACATCACCGGGGAGCTGTTTTTT. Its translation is CASSSWEGDITGELFF. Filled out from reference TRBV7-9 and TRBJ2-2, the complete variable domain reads DTGVSQNPRHKITKRGQNVTFRCDPISEHNRLYWYRQTLGQGPEFLTYFQNEAQLEKSRLLSDRFSAERPKGSFSTLEIQRTEQGDSAMYLCASSSWEGDITGELFFGEGSRLTVL.